This T cell receptor beta chain comes out of a study of PD-1 blockade in classical Hodgkin lymphoma (TCRdb year 2020). Context from the whole study: Nivolumab dosing was 3 mg/kg intravenously every 2 weeks, continuing until either disease progression or unacceptable toxicity. A peripheral blood immune signature of response to PD-1 blockade in classical Hodgkin lymphoma was defined using TCR beta sequencing and CyTOF. What the research found in general, with its limitations: Baseline TCR diversity was reported to be lower in newly diagnosed patients than in healthy donors, and even lower in relapsed/refractory patients. Lower diversity was seen in patients whose nivolumab began less than 1 year after ASCT, and these patients were left out of later analyses so that immune reconstitution would not confound the results. Only a single clinical trial cohort was studied, and what caused the repertoire differences, possibly disease activity or prior therapy, remained undefined. CD4+ but not CD8+ TCR diversity rose significantly by C4D1 (p=0.0027 vs p=0.16), most apparent in complete responders (p=0.02). Trial patients achieving complete response had baseline diversity similar to newly diagnosed patients, whereas partial responders and progressors had significantly lower diversity.

Genomic DNA was extracted with the Qiagen DNeasy kit from unsorted PBMCs and from negatively selected CD4+ and CD8+ fractions. Amplification of TCR beta CDR3 regions was done by immunoSEQ multiplex PCR with primers that anneal to V and J segments. A synthetic immune receptor repertoire was used to minimize amplification bias, and any residual bias was removed computationally once sequencing was done. The published analysis was carried out like this. Custom Python scripts were used to quantify repertoire diversity as the Shannon entropy index. Unsorted, CD4+ and CD8+ repertoires were analyzed separately, except in combined analyses where CD4+ and CD8+ sequences were merged in silico. Clonal expansion was defined as at least a 2-fold frequency increase after treatment relative to C1D1, with a pseudocount of 0.5 for undetected baseline clones. Clones with 0 or 1 copy at C1D1 were classified as singleton clones, and clones with 2 or more copies were classified as non-singleton clones. Clones expanded in unsorted samples were labelled as CD4+, CD8+ or unknown by matching protein sequences in sorted samples from the same patient. Wilcoxon tests on paired samples were used to test diversity changes from C1D1 to C4D1. The immuneACCESS repertoire file appears here via TCRdb, limited to in-frame rearrangements. These files lack a portion of the clones; in checked studies, under half of the deficit traces to unresolved V genes, and the cause of the others is not known. V, J and clone size are those of that table, while D and trimming were read from the DNA. The sample table records about 12,000 clones; 91% of these occur just once. 10% to 13% of the sample belongs to the ten largest clones.

What this sample's time point label stands for: cycle 1 day 1 (C1D1), immediately before nivolumab initiation. Every trial patient had relapsed following autologous stem cell transplantation, and prior brentuximab vedotin exposure was what differed among cohorts A, B and C. A total of fewer than 70 patients with relapsed/refractory classical Hodgkin lymphoma made up the trial cohort, and each patient's best overall response was complete response, partial response or progressive disease. In the multi-cohort phase II CheckMate 205 trial, trial patients received single-agent nivolumab. An independent review committee assessed best overall response by applying the 2007 International Working Group response criteria. Trial PBMCs were collected immediately before nivolumab initiation (C1D1) and during therapy at cycle 2 day 1 and cycle 4 day 1. Peripheral blood was collected in 8 mL Vacutainer Cell Preparation Tubes, from which PBMCs were isolated by centrifugation and then cryopreserved.

CDR1 and CDR2, looked up from the germline V gene, are MGHRA and YSYEKL. The germline ends are 10 bases apart after V is trimmed by 0 bases and J by 1 base. The CDR3 starts with the cysteine, ends with the phenylalanine, and has 15 residues. Only the CDR3 region is kept as DNA, spanning 45 bases read in frame from base 1. On this clone itself: No antigen is known for it. Per-nucleotide qualities are absent, and no much larger clonotype sits a single base away.

The receptor chain draws on TRBV4-1 and TRBJ2-7; the D gene is unclear. This sequence was found in a human donor with classical Hodgkin lymphoma. Sequencing was performed on peripheral blood mononuclear cells (PBMCs), taken at baseline. The nucleotide sequence reads TGCGCCAGCAGCCAAGAGCCCCTAGGTTCCTACGAGCAGTACTTC. The encoded protein is CASSQEPLGSYEQYF.